Below, 20 T cell receptor beta chains from the same sample are listed, as sequenced in a study of shared clonotypes between healthy human individuals. Naive CD8 cells lacked CD45RO, underwent positive selection for CCR7 and left out terminally differentiated effector memory CD45RA+ cells. Sequencing used immunoSEQ multiplex PCR; TCRdb keeps in-frame clones, though not all of them. The data show roughly 2.1 million clones, with around 93% seen just once and approximately 1.7% held by the top ten. The specimen was naive CD8+ T cells from PBMCs. These receptors were taken from a man younger than 35 in good health. Some clones in this sample may be carry-over from other donors' samples.

The rearrangement uses TRBV7-3 and TRBJ2-1; 10 bases fit TRBD1. V dropped 5 bases and J dropped 4; count of bases not matched to a gene: 8. Germline V gene data show CDR1 as SGHTA and CDR2 as FQGTGA. The CDR3 has 16 residues. The CDR3 is CASSQTGGTQYNEQFF. In DNA, the CDR3 is TGTGCCAGCAGCCAGACAGGGGGCACCCAATACAATGAGCAGTTCTTC.

This chain connects TRBV2 to TRBJ2-2, with unresolved D. CDR1 SNHLY and CDR2 FYNNEI come from the germline V gene. The CDR3 is 15 residues long. V was shortened by 6 bases and J by 0 bases, with 11 bases between the two germline ends. The CDR3 region has the DNA TGTGCCAGCAGGGTTGATTCCTCGAACACCGGGGAGCTGTTTTTT. This translates into CASRVDSSNTGELFF.

J is TRBJ1-6 and V is TRBV6-6; unclear D gene. Trimming removed 0 bases at V and 6 bases at J, with 12 bases between. CDR3 length: 16 amino acids. Germline V gene data show CDR1 as MNHNY and CDR2 as SVGAGI (reference sequence). The CDR3 reads CASSYSPLEPNSPLHF. In DNA form, the CDR3 reads TGTGCCAGCAGTTACTCGCCGTTGGAACCTAATTCACCCCTCCACTTT.

The J gene is TRBJ2-1, the V gene TRBV5-1; TRBD1 or TRBD2 may be the D gene (5 bases each). The V end was cut by 4 bases, the J end by 0 bases, with 17 bases between. The germline V gene encodes CDR1 SGHRS and CDR2 YFSETQ. The CDR3 runs to 17 residues. The CDR3 protein is CASSQGRDLFSYNEQFF. The DNA of the CDR3 is TGCGCCAGCAGCCAGGGCAGGGACCTCTTCTCCTACAATGAGCAGTTCTTC.

This rearrangement joins TRBV2 to TRBJ2-5; 10 bases fit TRBD2. The CDR3 is 17 residues long. Germline CDR1 SNHLY, CDR2 FYNNEI. The V gene end was trimmed by 3 bases and the J gene end by 5 bases; junction bases not matched to a gene: 12. The CDR3 reads CASSDPASGSRGETQYF. DNA for the CDR3: TGTGCCAGCAGTGATCCGGCTAGCGGGAGCCGGGGGGAGACCCAGTACTTC. Variable domain in full (rest from reference TRBV2 and TRBJ2-5): EPEVTQTPSHQVTQMGQEVILRCVPISNHLYFYWYRQILGQKVEFLVSFYNNEISEKSEIFDDQFSVERPDGSNFTLKIRSTKLEDSAMYFCASSDPASGSRGETQYFGPGTRLLVL.

This chain links TRBV5-6 with TRBJ2-7, with D unresolved. V was pared by 1 base and J by 2 bases, with 10 bases between. This CDR3 comprises 14 residues. CDR1 and CDR2 (germline): SGHDT, YYEEEE. CDR3 coding DNA: TGTGCCAGCAGCTTGAGGGAAACCACCTACGAGCAGTACTTC. This gives the protein CASSLRETTYEQYF.

V and J are TRBV7-9 and TRBJ1-1, with D maybe TRBD1 (6 bases). V dropped 5 bases and J dropped 11 bases, with 21 bases sitting between them. Germline loops: CDR1 SEHNR, CDR2 FQNEAQ (reference sequence). The CDR3 is 14 amino acids. The CDR3 region is CASSPRRDKKDAFF. Written as DNA, the CDR3 is TGTGCCAGCAGCCCCCGCCGGGACAAAAAGGACGCTTTCTTT.

The chain employs TRBV10-3 and TRBJ1-1; possibly TRBD1 for D (6 bases). V lost 6 bases, J lost 0 bases, and 17 bases lay in between. The CDR3 totals 16 residues. CDR1 and CDR2 from the germline V gene are ENHRY and SYGVKD. The CDR3 DNA reads as TGTGCCATCAGCAAAGGACCCGACAGGTTGAACACTGAAGCTTTCTTT. It translates to CAISKGPDRLNTEAFF.

The J gene is TRBJ2-7, the V gene TRBV27; a possible D gene is TRBD1 (6 bases). The V end was cut by 6 bases, the J end by 3 bases, with 12 bases between. The germline gives CDR1 MNHEY, CDR2 SMNVEV (reference sequence). The CDR3 covers 13 residues. For the CDR3, the DNA is TGTGCCAGCAGAACGGGACACCTCTACGAGCAGTACTTC. Its protein is CASRTGHLYEQYF.

This chain joins TRBV5-1 and TRBJ2-3, with D perhaps matching TRBD1 or TRBD2 (5 bases each). Germline values: CDR1 SGHRS, CDR2 YFSETQ. Trimming shortened V by 5 bases and J by 1 base, and 14 bases separated the two germline ends. The CDR3 has 15 amino acids. The CDR3: CASRQSWDRTDTQYF. In DNA, the CDR3 is TGCGCCAGCAGACAAAGCTGGGACCGCACAGATACGCAGTATTTT. The variable domain in full, with the rest retrieved from reference TRBV5-1 and TRBJ2-3, is KAGVTQTPRYLIKTRGQQVTLSCSPISGHRSVSWYQQTPGQGLQFLFEYFSETQRNKGNFPGRFSGRQFSNSRSEMNVSTLELGDSALYLCASRQSWDRTDTQYFGPGTRLTVL.

The chain links TRBV9 to TRBJ2-1; D unclear. The CDR3 has 14 amino acids. V was trimmed by 0 bases and J by 6 bases, leaving 10 bases between them. Germline loops: CDR1 SGDLS, CDR2 YYNGEE. The CDR3 sequence is CASSVGRGLNEQFF. CDR3 coding DNA: TGTGCCAGCAGCGTAGGTCGTGGGCTCAATGAGCAGTTCTTC. Combining the CDR3 with reference TRBV9 and TRBJ2-1 gives the whole variable domain DSGVTQTPKHLITATGQRVTLRCSPRSGDLSVYWYQQSLDQGLQFLIQYYNGEERAKGNILERFSAQQFPDLHSELNLSSLELGDSALYFCASSVGRGLNEQFFGPGTRLTVL.

The V gene is TRBV5-6, the J gene TRBJ1-2; D is uncertain. The CDR3 has 14 residues. In germline, CDR1 is SGHDT, CDR2 YYEEEE. With 2 bases removed from V and 4 bases from J, the gap between germline ends came to 12 bases. Here the CDR3 reads CASSFRLQSYGYTF. The CDR3 DNA sequence: TGTGCCAGCAGCTTCCGTCTTCAAAGCTATGGCTACACCTTC. Looking up the rest from reference TRBV5-6 and TRBJ1-2 gives the full variable domain: DAGVTQSPTHLIKTRGQQVTLRCSPKSGHDTVSWYQQALGQGPQFIFQYYEEEERQRGNFPDRFSGHQFPNYSSELNVNALLLGDSALYLCASSFRLQSYGYTFGSGTRLTVV.

CDR3 nucleotides: TGTGCCAGCAGCCAGCGACCGACGGGTTACAATGAGCAGTTCTTC. The encoded protein is CASSQRPTGYNEQFF. The rearrangement uses TRBV7-2 and TRBJ2-1, with D unresolved. The V end lost 5 bases, the J end lost 4 bases, and 15 bases lay between the germline ends. This CDR3 comprises 15 residues. The germline V gene has CDR1 SGHTA and CDR2 FQGNSA.

This sequence joins TRBV7-6 and TRBJ2-7; D is possibly TRBD1 (6 bases). The CDR3 consists of 21 residues. Trimming shortened V by 1 base and J by 0 bases, and 28 bases separated the two germline ends. The germline V gene has CDR1 SGHVS and CDR2 FNYEAQ. CDR3 amino acids: CASSLVRRGTQDRNLSYEQYF. The CDR3 DNA follows: TGTGCCAGCAGCTTAGTCCGTCGGGGCACCCAAGACAGGAACCTCTCCTACGAGCAGTACTTC.

The CDR3 sequence is CASSPGVGYEQYF. Written as DNA, the CDR3 is TGTGCCAGCAGCCCCGGGGTTGGCTACGAGCAGTACTTC. This chain joins TRBV7-5 and TRBJ2-7; the D call of TRBD2 is as the table states it, not checked on the DNA. TRBV7-5 has pseudogene status. CDR3 length: 13 residues.

The chain is built from TRBV10-3 and TRBJ2-7, with D perhaps matching TRBD1 or TRBD2 (5 bases each). This CDR3 spans 15 amino acids. Per the germline V gene, CDR1 is ENHRY and CDR2 is SYGVKD. Trimming shortened V by 6 bases and J by 0 bases, and 15 bases separated the two germline ends. This chain's CDR3 is CAIRGVGGSSYEQYF. CDR3 DNA sequence: TGTGCCATCAGGGGGGTAGGCGGTTCCTCCTACGAGCAGTACTTC.

This chain connects TRBV5-4 to TRBJ2-5, with 8 nucleotides matching TRBD1. The CDR3 extends over 15 amino acids. CDR1 SGHNT and CDR2 YYREEE come from the germline V gene (reference sequence). Trimming removed 2 bases from V and 4 bases from J; junction bases left unmatched: 7. The CDR3 DNA reads as TGTGCCAGCAGCTTCGGACAGGGATTACGAGAGACCCAGTACTTC. It encodes CASSFGQGLRETQYF.

J is TRBJ2-1 and V is TRBV7-3; 8 bases match TRBD2. Germline CDR1 SGHTA, CDR2 FQGTGA. The CDR3 is 17 amino acids. With V trimmed by 5 bases and J by 5 bases, 14 bases remained unmatched. The DNA of the CDR3 is TGTGCCAGCAGCCCCCCCCGGGGGGGGGAGGACCACAATGAGCAGTTCTTC. Amino acids: CASSPPRGGEDHNEQFF.

CDR3 protein: CASSFGDWNYEQYF. DNA for the CDR3: TGTGCCAGCAGCTTTGGCGACTGGAACTACGAGCAGTACTTC. The chain carries TRBV7-9 and TRBJ2-7, with unresolved D. The V end lost 3 bases, the J end lost 3 bases, and 12 bases lay between the germline ends. Germline V gene lookup returns CDR1 SEHNR and CDR2 FQNEAQ (reference sequence). The CDR3 totals 14 residues.

The chain employs TRBV19 and TRBJ2-1; 7 nucleotides align to TRBD2. Germline trimming cut 7 bases from V and 10 bases from J; bases unmatched to any gene: 4. CDR3 size: 11 residues. The germline V gene has CDR1 LNHDA and CDR2 SQIVND (reference sequence). The CDR3 DNA sequence: TGTGCCAGTACGGGGGGAGCAGAGCAGTTCTTC. Protein: CASTGGAEQFF.